The 26 T cell receptor beta chains listed next were all sequenced from one sample in a study of OX40 agonist ivuxolimab in advanced cancers. Repertoires were generated with immunoSEQ multiplex PCR, while TCRdb's copy carries only in-frame clones and drops some. The table shows 60,000 to 75,000 clones, with about 91% occurring only once. The sequenced sample was CD4+ or CD8+ T cells sorted from blood, obtained in a trial of the OX40 agonist ivuxolimab. The source is an adult with an advanced solid tumor such as melanoma, head and neck, liver or kidney cancer.

The chain links TRBV6-5 to TRBJ2-7; no firm D call. With 2 bases removed from V and 0 bases from J, the gap between germline ends came to 8 bases. There are 14 residues in the CDR3. CDR1 and CDR2 (germline): MNHEY, SVGAGI. CDR3 amino acids: CASSYGDFSYEQYF. CDR3 DNA sequence: TGTGCCAGCAGTTACGGCGACTTCTCCTACGAGCAGTACTTC.

This rearrangement joins TRBV7-3 to TRBJ2-3; 9 bases map to TRBD2. The J segment lost 5 bases and the V segment lost 5 bases, leaving 11 bases of the junction unmatched. CDR1 SGHTA and CDR2 FQGTGA come from the germline V gene. CDR3 size: 16 residues. The CDR3 sequence is CASSPGWREGRDTQYF. CDR3 nucleotide sequence: TGTGCCAGCAGCCCAGGATGGCGGGAGGGCCGAGATACGCAGTATTTT.

The rearrangement joins TRBV29-1 to TRBJ2-3; the match to TRBD1 covers 11 bases. After removal of 5 bases from V and 6 bases from J, the junction contained 10 bases not matched to a gene. The germline gives CDR1 SQVTM, CDR2 ANQGSEA. This CDR3 has 15 residues. In DNA form, the CDR3 reads TGCAGCGTTACGAGCGGGGACAGGGGGAGGGATACGCAGTATTTT. Its translation is CSVTSGDRGRDTQYF.

V gene TRBV19 combines with J gene TRBJ2-7, with 11 bases matching TRBD2. The germline V gene has CDR1 LNHDA and CDR2 SQIVND (reference sequence). The CDR3 totals 15 residues. J gave up 3 bases and V 3 bases, and 4 bases lay outside the gene matches. DNA for the CDR3: TGTGCCAGTAGTATCACTAGCGGGGGCTACTACGAGCAGTACTTC. Amino acids: CASSITSGGYYEQYF.

The rearrangement uses TRBV6-5 and TRBJ1-2; 7 nucleotides match TRBD1. The CDR3 runs to 14 residues. Germline-derived CDR1 and CDR2 are MNHEY and SVGAGI. Trimming at V came to 8 bases and at J to 3 bases, leaving 9 bases not matched to a gene. CDR3 DNA: TGTGCCAGCTCCCTAGGGGGCCCGGACTATGGCTACACCTTC. This gives the protein CASSLGGPDYGYTF.

The V gene is TRBV14, the J gene TRBJ1-3; 7 bases match TRBD1. V was clipped by 3 bases and J by 4 bases; unmatched bases: 3. Germline CDR1 and CDR2: SGHDN and FVKESK. The CDR3 totals 14 residues. The CDR3 DNA is TGTGCCAGCAGCCAGGGACAGTTCGGAAACACCATATATTTT. Protein product: CASSQGQFGNTIYF.

This clone has a handful of counts. The chain employs TRBV11-2 and TRBJ1-2; D gene ambiguous. This CDR3 has 11 amino acids. Per germline, CDR1 SGHAT and CDR2 FQNNGV. V was clipped by 1 base and J by 8 bases, with 5 bases between them. This CDR3 is CASSLVGGYTF. CDR3 nucleotide sequence: TGTGCCAGCAGCTTAGTAGGGGGCTACACCTTC.

CDR3 amino acids: CASSNIQGNQPQHF. CDR3 sequence (DNA): TGTGCCAGCAGTAATATACAGGGCAATCAGCCCCAGCATTTT. The chain carries TRBV7-9 and TRBJ1-5; D is perhaps TRBD1 (5 bases). The CDR3 has 14 residues. The V gene's germline CDR1 is SEHNR and CDR2 FQNEAQ (reference sequence). Trimming cost V 6 bases and J 2 bases, with 11 bases left between them.

The genes are TRBV7-9 and TRBJ2-5, with D perhaps TRBD2 (6 bases). The germline V gene encodes CDR1 SEHNR and CDR2 FQNEAQ (reference sequence). The CDR3 loop spans 13 amino acids. Trimming took off 1 base at V and 5 bases at J, with 8 bases between the two ends. CDR3: CASSLEGRETQYF. Written as DNA, the CDR3 is TGTGCCAGCAGCTTAGAGGGGAGGGAGACCCAGTACTTC.

This clone was found once. The chain employs TRBV7-3 and TRBJ2-7, with a tentative D call TRBD1 (6 bases). Germline V CDR1 and CDR2: SGHTA, FQGTGA. V was pared by 0 bases and J by 3 bases, with 12 bases between. The length of the CDR3 is 15 residues. The CDR3 DNA reads TGTGCCAGCAGCTTAACGGGGTCAGGGGACTACGAGCAGTACTTC. This encodes CASSLTGSGDYEQYF.

This clone was observed once. This sequence joins TRBV11-2 and TRBJ1-3, with D perhaps TRBD1 (5 bases). With 1 base removed from V and 7 bases from J, the gap between germline ends came to 8 bases. The CDR3 extends over 13 amino acids. Germline V gives CDR1 SGHAT, CDR2 FQNNGV. The CDR3 sequence is CASSLGGSNTIYF. The CDR3 bases are TGTGCCAGCAGCTTAGGGGGGAGCAACACCATATATTTT. The variable domain in full, with the rest retrieved from reference TRBV11-2 and TRBJ1-3, is EAGVAQSPRYKIIEKRQSVAFWCNPISGHATLYWYQQILGQGPKLLIQFQNNGVVDDSQLPKDRFSAERLKGVDSTLKIQPAKLEDSAVYLCASSLGGSNTIYFGEGSWLTVV.

The rearrangement links TRBV5-6 to TRBJ2-7, with 10 bases fitting TRBD1. The CDR3 totals 15 residues. V was clipped by 4 bases and J by 2 bases; unmatched bases: 6. CDR1 is SGHDT, CDR2 YYEEEE, per germline. The chain's CDR3 is CASSADGTGAYEQYF. For the CDR3, the DNA is TGTGCCAGCAGCGCGGATGGGACAGGGGCCTACGAGCAGTACTTC. The whole variable domain, filled in from reference TRBV5-6 and TRBJ2-7, reads DAGVTQSPTHLIKTRGQQVTLRCSPKSGHDTVSWYQQALGQGPQFIFQYYEEEERQRGNFPDRFSGHQFPNYSSELNVNALLLGDSALYLCASSADGTGAYEQYFGPGTRLTVT.

This clone was counted a single time. V is TRBV6-5 and J is TRBJ1-1; D gene uncertain. The CDR3 has 13 amino acids. V was trimmed by 0 bases and J by 7 bases, leaving 9 bases between them. CDR1 and CDR2 (germline): MNHEY, SVGAGI. The CDR3 region is CASSYSNGFEAFF. For the CDR3, the DNA is TGTGCCAGCAGTTACTCGAACGGATTTGAAGCTTTCTTT.

The V gene is TRBV2, the J gene TRBJ2-1, with TRBD2 matching 11 bases. This CDR3 is built from 17 residues. V trimming: 3 bases; J trimming: 8 bases; junction bases outside the gene matches: 12. Germline CDR1 is SNHLY and CDR2 is FYNNEI. The CDR3 DNA reads TGTGCCAGCAGTGAGGGTTTTAGCGGGAGGGCTAGCGATGAGCAGTTCTTC. Residues: CASSEGFSGRASDEQFF.

This clone came up once. This sequence joins TRBV27 and TRBJ2-3, with D hard to call. Germline loops: CDR1 MNHEY, CDR2 SMNVEV (reference sequence). V lost 2 bases, J lost 4 bases, and 10 bases lay in between. The CDR3 spans 14 residues. This CDR3 is CASSLTPRADTQYF. CDR3 nucleotide sequence: TGTGCCAGCAGTTTAACACCACGGGCAGATACGCAGTATTTT.

This rearrangement joins TRBV14 to TRBJ2-2; 7 bases are a match to TRBD1. Per the germline V gene, CDR1 is SGHDN and CDR2 is FVKESK. Trimming at V came to 3 bases and at J to 5 bases, leaving 3 bases not matched to a gene. The CDR3 extends over 14 amino acids. The CDR3: CASSQFRGTGELFF. DNA of the CDR3: TGTGCCAGCAGCCAGTTCAGGGGGACCGGGGAGCTGTTTTTT.

This chain links TRBV5-8 with TRBJ2-7, with a possible D match to TRBD2 (6 bases). Germline CDR1 reads SGHTS; CDR2 reads YDEGEE. The CDR3 covers 15 residues. V lost 1 base and J 7 bases, leaving 18 bases between the germline ends. CDR3 sequence (DNA): TGTGCCAGCAGCTTGTCGGGGGAGTCTGGGTGGGAGCAGTACTTC. It translates to CASSLSGESGWEQYF.

The chain is built from TRBV5-5 and TRBJ2-1; tentatively, D is TRBD1 or TRBD2 (5 bases each). CDR1 and CDR2 from the germline V gene are SGHKS and YYEKEE (reference sequence). V lost 4 bases and J 1 base, leaving 9 bases between the germline ends. CDR3 length equals 14 residues. CDR3 sequence: CASSPGRSYNEQFF. CDR3 DNA: TGTGCCAGCAGCCCGGGACGGTCCTACAATGAGCAGTTCTTC. Using reference TRBV5-5 and TRBJ2-1 for the parts outside the CDR3, the full variable domain is DAGVTQSPTHLIKTRGQQVTLRCSPISGHKSVSWYQQVLGQGPQFIFQYYEKEERGRGNFPDRFSARQFPNYSSELNVNALLLGDSALYLCASSPGRSYNEQFFGPGTRLTVL.

This clone came up once. The V call is TRBV6-6, the J call TRBJ2-1; D remains ambiguous. From germline, CDR1 is MNHNY and CDR2 SVGAGI (reference sequence). V was trimmed by 0 bases and J by 10 bases, leaving 4 bases between them. The CDR3 is made up of 11 amino acids. The CDR3 sequence is CASSYSREQFF. CDR3 DNA: TGTGCCAGCAGTTACTCGAGGGAGCAGTTCTTC.

The rearrangement uses TRBV27 and TRBJ2-1; D perhaps matches TRBD2 (6 bases). Trimming pared 2 bases from V and 2 bases from J, leaving 10 bases between. CDR1 MNHEY and CDR2 SMNVEV come from the germline V gene (reference sequence). The CDR3 has 15 amino acids. CDR3 sequence reads: CASSLEASAYNEQFF. CDR3 nucleotides: TGTGCCAGCAGTTTAGAGGCTAGCGCCTACAATGAGCAGTTCTTC.

This chain connects TRBV2 to TRBJ2-7; 9 bases are a match to TRBD1. This CDR3 region has 14 residues. Germline loops: CDR1 SNHLY, CDR2 FYNNEI. With 7 bases clipped from V and 3 bases from J, the junction kept 7 bases outside the gene matches. This CDR3 reads CASIWTGDHYEQYF. The DNA for the CDR3 is TGTGCCAGCATCTGGACAGGGGATCACTACGAGCAGTACTTC.

The gene calls are TRBV27 and TRBJ2-2; TRBD1 is a possible D gene (5 bases). The CDR3 spans 13 residues. In germline, CDR1 is MNHEY, CDR2 SMNVEV (reference sequence). With 2 bases removed from V and 6 bases from J, the gap between germline ends came to 7 bases. This CDR3 is CASSLQGAGELFF. The CDR3 nucleotides read TGTGCCAGCAGTTTACAGGGTGCCGGGGAGCTGTTTTTT.

The chain is built from TRBV11-1 and TRBJ1-2; D call uncertain. The V end lost 5 bases, the J end lost 3 bases, and 7 bases lay between the germline ends. Germline V gene lookup returns CDR1 SGHAT and CDR2 FQDESV (reference sequence). This CDR3 region has 12 residues. Here the CDR3 DNA reads TGTGCCAGCAGCCGGGGATACTATGGCTACACCTTC. Protein sequence: CASSRGYYGYTF.

The chain couples TRBV7-9 to TRBJ2-5; D unresolved. V was pared by 1 base and J by 2 bases, with 11 bases between. The CDR3 covers 15 residues. CDR1 SEHNR and CDR2 FQNEAQ come from the germline V gene (reference sequence). The CDR3, as DNA: TGTGCCAGCAGCTTAGACCCTTCACCTCAAGAGACCCAGTACTTC. Its translation: CASSLDPSPQETQYF.

The chain has TRBV7-3 and TRBJ2-3; TRBD1 agrees at 10 bases. Germline lookup yields CDR1 SGHTA and CDR2 FQGTGA. The CDR3 extends over 14 amino acids. V shed 5 bases, J shed 4 bases, and the junction held 3 bases outside the gene matches. CDR3 sequence: CASSQDRGADTQYF. CDR3 in DNA: TGTGCCAGCAGCCAGGACAGGGGGGCAGATACGCAGTATTTT. Drawing the rest from reference TRBV7-3 and TRBJ2-3, the complete variable domain is GAGVSQTPSNKVTEKGKYVELRCDPISGHTALYWYRQSLGQGPEFLIYFQGTGAADDSGLPNDRFFAVRPEGSVSTLKIQRTERGDSAVYLCASSQDRGADTQYFGPGTRLTVL.

V usage is TRBV27 and J usage is TRBJ1-5, with a tentative D call TRBD1 (5 bases). The CDR3 loop spans 12 amino acids. Germline V CDR1 and CDR2: MNHEY, SMNVEV (reference sequence). The V end was cut by 6 bases, the J end by 9 bases, with 12 bases between. CDR3 in DNA: TGTGCCAGCAGAAGGGGTTTCGGGCCCCAGCATTTT. Protein sequence: CASRRGFGPQHF.